The source of this TCR beta chain is a study of T-cell memory formation after mild COVID-19. This clonotype was seen a few times. Using its own MiXCR run on the 5' RACE reads, TCRdb lists one record per CDR3 protein. The data hold around 340,000 distinct CDR3 sequences, with approximately 16% observed a single time. There are 15 residues in the CDR3. Germline-derived CDR1 and CDR2 are SGHTA and FQGNSA. V was trimmed by 4 bases and J by 1 base, leaving 11 bases between them. The material sequenced was PBMCs or a T cell subset sorted from them (not recorded which). The J gene is TRBJ2-4, the V gene TRBV7-2; D is undetermined. The TCR comes from a man aged 18 to 30 who had mild COVID-19 (a few samples of this study predate the infection). Cell type and time point are not known. CDR3 DNA: TGTGCCAGCAGCTATCCTCAGGTGGCCAAAAACATTCAGTACTTC. Translating it yields CASSYPQVAKNIQYF.